The clone carrying this TCR beta chain was observed a handful of times. What it binds is unknown. These data come from a study of T cells after yellow fever vaccination. Germline V gene lookup returns CDR1 LGHNA and CDR2 YSLEER. The V end was cut by 1 base, the J end by 7 bases, with 13 bases between. This CDR3 contains 15 residues. It was through 5'RACE template switching that TCR cDNA was made, with a universal primer site and UMIs added. A single record per CDR3 protein comes from TCRdb applying MiXCR to the 5' RACE reads. The sample contains about 580,000 distinct CDR3 sequences, 17% of which appear only once. Study-wide points: Just a small share of clonotypes turned up in the CD4 compartment as well as the CD8 compartment. Repertoires obtained by FACS sorting could include abundant clonotypes that entered as contaminants from the bulk population.

The sequence derives from a man aged 18 to 30 who received the YFV17D yellow fever vaccine. The rearrangement uses TRBV4-3 and TRBJ1-4; tentative D call: TRBD1 (6 bases). The specimen was PBMCs, collected 4 to 6 days after the first yellow fever vaccination. In DNA, the CDR3 is TGCGCCAGCAGCCAAGGAGGCAGGGGAGGTGAAAAACTGTTTTTT. Protein: CASSQGGRGGEKLFF.